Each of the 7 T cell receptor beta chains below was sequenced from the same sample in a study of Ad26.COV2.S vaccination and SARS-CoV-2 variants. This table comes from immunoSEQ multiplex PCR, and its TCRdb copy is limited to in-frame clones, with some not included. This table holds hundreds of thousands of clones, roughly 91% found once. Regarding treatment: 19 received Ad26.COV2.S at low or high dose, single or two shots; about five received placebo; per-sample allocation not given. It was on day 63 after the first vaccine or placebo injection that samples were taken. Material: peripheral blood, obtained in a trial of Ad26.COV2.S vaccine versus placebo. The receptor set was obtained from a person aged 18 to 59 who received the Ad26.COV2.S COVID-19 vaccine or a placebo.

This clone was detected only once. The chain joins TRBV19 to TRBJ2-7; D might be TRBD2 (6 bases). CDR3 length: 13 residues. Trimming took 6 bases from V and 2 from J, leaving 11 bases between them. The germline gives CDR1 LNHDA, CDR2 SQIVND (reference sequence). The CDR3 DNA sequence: TGTGCCAGTAGCCGGCGGGGAGCCTACGAGCAGTACTTC. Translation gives CASSRRGAYEQYF.

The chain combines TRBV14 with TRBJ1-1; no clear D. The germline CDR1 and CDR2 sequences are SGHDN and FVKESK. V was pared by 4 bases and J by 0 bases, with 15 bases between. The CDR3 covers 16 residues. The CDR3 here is CASSPWGAVMNTEAFF. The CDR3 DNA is TGTGCCAGCAGCCCCTGGGGAGCGGTAATGAACACTGAAGCTTTCTTT. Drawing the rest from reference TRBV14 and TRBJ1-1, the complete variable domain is EAGVTQFPSHSVIEKGQTVTLRCDPISGHDNLYWYRRVMGKEIKFLLHFVKESKQDESGMPNNRFLAERTGGTYSTLKVQPAELEDSGVYFCASSPWGAVMNTEAFFGQGTRLTVV.

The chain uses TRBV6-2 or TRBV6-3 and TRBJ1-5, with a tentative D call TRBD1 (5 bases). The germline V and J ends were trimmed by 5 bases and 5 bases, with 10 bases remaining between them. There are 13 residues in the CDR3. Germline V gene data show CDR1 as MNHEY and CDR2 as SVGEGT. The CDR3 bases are TGTGCCAGCAGTCTCGACAGTGATCAGCCCCAGCATTTT. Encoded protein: CASSLDSDQPQHF.

In nucleotides, the CDR3 is TGTGCCAGCAGCCATGCCCCGTCGGTGGGATCGTACGAGCAGTACTTC. Translation gives CASSHAPSVGSYEQYF. This sequence joins TRBV3-1 (or the pseudogene TRBV3-2) and TRBJ2-7, with D uncertain. The CDR3 has 16 amino acids. The germline CDR1 and CDR2 sequences are LGHDT and YNNKEL (reference sequence). V lost 3 bases, J lost 4 bases, and 19 bases lay in between.

The CDR3 bases are TGTGCCAGCAGCCAGGGGGTTAACACCGGGGAGCTGTTTTTT. The encoded protein is CASSQGVNTGELFF. The chain couples TRBV3-1 (or the pseudogene TRBV3-2) to TRBJ2-2, with D perhaps assigned TRBD1 or TRBD2 (5 bases each). V was clipped by 3 bases and J by 2 bases, with 7 bases between them. Per germline, CDR1 LGHDT and CDR2 YNNKEL (reference sequence). The CDR3 has 14 amino acids.

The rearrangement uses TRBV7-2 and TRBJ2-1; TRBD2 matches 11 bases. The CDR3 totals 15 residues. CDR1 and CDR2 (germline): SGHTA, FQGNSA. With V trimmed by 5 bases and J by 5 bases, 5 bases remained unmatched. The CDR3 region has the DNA TGTGCCAGCAGCCTTAGCGGGGGGGCTAACAATGAGCAGTTCTTC. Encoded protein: CASSLSGGANNEQFF.

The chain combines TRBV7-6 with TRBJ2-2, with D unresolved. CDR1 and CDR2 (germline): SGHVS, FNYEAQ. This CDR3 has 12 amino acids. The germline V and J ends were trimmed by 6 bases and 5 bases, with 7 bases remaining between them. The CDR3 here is CASRPNTGELFF. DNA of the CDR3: TGTGCCAGCAGACCAAATACCGGGGAGCTGTTTTTT.